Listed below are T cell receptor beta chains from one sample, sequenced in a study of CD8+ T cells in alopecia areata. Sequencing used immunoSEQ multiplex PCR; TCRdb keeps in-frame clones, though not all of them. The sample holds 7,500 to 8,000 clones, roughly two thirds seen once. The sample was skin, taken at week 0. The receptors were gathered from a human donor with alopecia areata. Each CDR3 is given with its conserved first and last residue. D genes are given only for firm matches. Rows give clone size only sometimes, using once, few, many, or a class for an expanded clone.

TGTGCCAGCAGCGGGGGACATGCCTATGGCTACACCTTC | CASSGGHAYGYTF | - | once | TRBJ1-2 | TRBV9
TGTGCCAGTAGGACAGGAGGACAGGTTCCCAATCAGCCCCAGCATTTT | CASRTGGQVPNQPQHF | TRBD1 | once | TRBJ1-5 | TRBV19
TGTGCCAGCCTTTCAGAGCTACTTACTGATGGCTACACCTTC | CASLSELLTDGYTF | - | - | TRBJ1-2 | TRBV2
TGTGCCTGGAGTGGGACAGTTTTCTCTGGGGCCAACGTCCTGACTTTC | CAWSGTVFSGANVLTF | - | - | TRBJ2-6 | TRBV30
TGTGCCAGCCACAGCCTAGGTGGCTACACCTTC | CASHSLGGYTF | - | - | TRBJ1-2 | TRBV6-1
TGTGCCAGCAGCCGAATACAGGGTCCGATGGGCTACACCTTC | CASSRIQGPMGYTF | - | once | TRBJ1-2 | TRBV5-4
TGTGCCAGCAGCCTAACACAGGGTGTGCAGTACTTC | CASSLTQGVQYF | - | - | TRBJ2-7 | TRBV7-2
TGTGCCAGCAGGCCAGGGGGCTCGAACACCGGGGAGCTGTTTTTT | CASRPGGSNTGELFF | TRBD1 | - | TRBJ2-2 | TRBV6-1
TGTGCCAGCAGTCCGACCCGACAGCTCCACAATGAGCAGTTCTTC | CASSPTRQLHNEQFF | - | - | TRBJ2-1 | TRBV27
TGCAGTGCGTGGTACACCGGGGAGCTGTTTTTT | CSAWYTGELFF | - | - | TRBJ2-2 | TRBV20-1
TGCGCCAGCAGTGACGGGGGCAGCTCCTACAATGAGCAGTTCTTC | CASSDGGSSYNEQFF | - | - | TRBJ2-1 | TRBV10-1
TGCGCCAGCAGCTTGGGGGACAAGTATGGCTACACCTTC | CASSLGDKYGYTF | - | - | TRBJ1-2 | TRBV5-1
TGTGCCAGCAGCTTAAGGCCCCAAGGTCCCGGATGGACAGATACGCAGTATTTT | CASSLRPQGPGWTDTQYF | - | few | TRBJ2-3 | TRBV7-2
TGTGCCAGCAGCCCGCTCCCGACATATGAGCAGTTCTTC | CASSPLPTYEQFF | - | - | TRBJ2-1 | TRBV7-2
TGTGCCAGCAGCCAAGAAGGTCGTGGGGTAGCTTTCTTT | CASSQEGRGVAFF | - | once | TRBJ1-1 | TRBV4-2
TGCGCCAGCAGCCCTACCAGGTTGGGTGCCGGGGAGCTGTTTTTT | CASSPTRLGAGELFF | - | once | TRBJ2-2 | TRBV5-1
TGTGCCAGCAGTTTGAGGGGTGCAGGGACCTCGGATGGCTACACCTTC | CASSLRGAGTSDGYTF | - | - | TRBJ1-2 | TRBV27
TGCGCCAGCAGTAACAGGGCGGGCGCTGAAGCTTTCTTT | CASSNRAGAEAFF | - | - | TRBJ1-1 | TRBV10-2
TGTGCCAGCAGTGTGGGGAATGGGGAGTTCTTC | CASSVGNGEFF | - | few | TRBJ2-1 | TRBV2
TGTGCCAGCAGCTCACAGGGAGCAGATACGCAGTATTTT | CASSSQGADTQYF | - | - | TRBJ2-3 | TRBV5-6
TGTGCCAGCAGCCCGCGGCGGCTAGCGGGCCGCAATGAGCAGTTCTTC | CASSPRRLAGRNEQFF | TRBD2 | - | TRBJ2-1 | TRBV5-6
TGTGCCATCAGACCCGGACAGAGGACCGGGGAGCTGTTTTTT | CAIRPGQRTGELFF | - | - | TRBJ2-2 | TRBV10-3
TGTGCCAGCAGCTTGGTCAGGGGTGAGCAGTTCTTC | CASSLVRGEQFF | - | - | TRBJ2-1 | TRBV5-6
TGTGCCATCAGTGGAGCAGAACAGGGCGAGCAGTACTTC | CAISGAEQGEQYF | - | - | TRBJ2-7 | TRBV10-3
TGCAGCGGAACGGGGTCAGGTGCCAAAAACATTCAGTACTTC | CSGTGSGAKNIQYF | - | - | TRBJ2-4 | TRBV29-1
TGCGCCAGCAGACCGACAGGGCCCGGGGAGCTGTTTTTT | CASRPTGPGELFF | TRBD1 | - | TRBJ2-2 | TRBV5-1
TGCGCCAGCAGCTTGGGGGTAGGGGGGGCCTACGAGCAGTACTTC | CASSLGVGGAYEQYF | - | - | TRBJ2-7 | TRBV5-1
TGTGCCAGCAGCCAGGGGGCGGAGGGAGATCAGCCCCAGCATTTT | CASSQGAEGDQPQHF | - | - | TRBJ1-5 | TRBV4-2
TGTGCCAGCAGCCTATCGTTCCTAGACACTGAAGCTTTCTTT | CASSLSFLDTEAFF | - | large | TRBJ1-1 | TRBV5-6
TGTGCTAGTGCCGGACAGGCTAGCAATCAGCCCCAGCATTTT | CASAGQASNQPQHF | TRBD1 | - | TRBJ1-5 | TRBV12-5
TGCGCCAGCCGGCGGGAGTTCAATGAGCAGTTCTTC | CASRREFNEQFF | TRBD2 | once | TRBJ2-1 | TRBV5-1
TGTGCCAGCAGCTCTTACAGGGGAGATAACTATTGCTACACCTTC | CASSSYRGDNYCYTF | TRBD1 | - | TRBJ1-2 | TRBV7-9
TGCGCCAGCAGCTCCCCCCGGGACAGACCCAAAGAGACCCAGTACTTC | CASSSPRDRPKETQYF | TRBD1 | - | TRBJ2-5 | TRBV5-1
TGCGCCAGCAGTGAGACTAGCGGGGGGGTGAACACCGGGGAGCTGTTTTTT | CASSETSGGVNTGELFF | TRBD2 | - | TRBJ2-2 | TRBV10-2
TGCGCCAGCAGTGAGTCGAGCCCGGACAGGGGCCGTCGGGCCTACGAGCAGTACTTC | CASSESSPDRGRRAYEQYF | TRBD1 | few | TRBJ2-7 | TRBV10-2
TGTGCCAGCAGTGACTCTTATGAAGCTCCTACAGATACGCAGTATTTT | CASSDSYEAPTDTQYF | - | - | TRBJ2-3 | TRBV6-4
TGTGCCAGCAGCCCCCGAGGGGATAGCGGGGACAGCTCCTACAATGAGCAGTTCTTC | CASSPRGDSGDSSYNEQFF | - | - | TRBJ2-1 | TRBV13
TGCGCCAGCAGCCAAGCCGCGACTAGCGGGGGGGCCAATGAGCAGTTCTTC | CASSQAATSGGANEQFF | TRBD2 | once | TRBJ2-1 | TRBV4-3
TGTGCCAGCACCACGGACGGCTACGAGCAGTACTTC | CASTTDGYEQYF | - | - | TRBJ2-7 | TRBV6-5
TGTGCCAGCAGTTCGACATTCTTACAGCAAAATGAGCAGTTCTTC | CASSSTFLQQNEQFF | - | - | TRBJ2-1 | TRBV27
TGTGCCAGCAGCTTAGTGGTCTGGGGGTTGAATGAGCAGTTCTTC | CASSLVVWGLNEQFF | - | - | TRBJ2-1 | TRBV11-2